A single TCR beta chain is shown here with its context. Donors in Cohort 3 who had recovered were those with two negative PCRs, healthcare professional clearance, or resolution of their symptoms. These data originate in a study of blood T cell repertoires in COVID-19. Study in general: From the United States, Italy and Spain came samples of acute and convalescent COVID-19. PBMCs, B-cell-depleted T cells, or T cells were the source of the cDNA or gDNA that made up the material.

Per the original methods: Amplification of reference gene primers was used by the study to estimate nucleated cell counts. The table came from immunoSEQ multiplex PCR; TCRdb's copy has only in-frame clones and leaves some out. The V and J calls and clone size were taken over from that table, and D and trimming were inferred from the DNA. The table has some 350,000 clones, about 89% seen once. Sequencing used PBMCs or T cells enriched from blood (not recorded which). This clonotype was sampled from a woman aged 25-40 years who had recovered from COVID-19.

Written as DNA, the CDR3 is TGTGCCAGCAGCTTGGGAGTACAGGGGTACAATGAGCAGTTCTTC. The encoded protein is CASSLGVQGYNEQFF. This chain uses TRBV5-4 with TRBJ2-1, with 7 nucleotides matching TRBD1. The CDR3 has 15 amino acids. V shed 0 bases, J shed 4 bases, and the junction held 4 bases outside the gene matches. Per the germline V gene, CDR1 is SGHNT and CDR2 is YYREEE (reference sequence).